This record looks at one T cell receptor beta chain sequence and its context. The sample holds a few counts of this clonotype. There is no known antigen for this receptor. Base qualities are missing; no much larger clone stands one base away. The donors were patients who had localized lung adenocarcinoma, which is a subtype of non-small cell lung cancer. The samples were taken from the margins of localized lung adenocarcinomas. CD4+ T cells from tumor tissue were profiled separately from CD8+ T cells for TCR repertoire analysis. The library was made by PCR. TCRdb lists the instrument as HiSeq X Ten. TCRdb's own reprocessing of the public reads used fastp at Q25 and MiXCR and kept productive beta chains. One record per CDR3 amino acid sequence lists the most common genes and DNA. For this sample the table gives 7,500 to 10,000 distinct CDR3 sequences, of which roughly 45% were detected only once. The ten largest clones take up roughly 18% of the sample.

From a lookup of the germline V gene, CDR1 and CDR2 are MGHRA and YSYEKL. The CDR3, from cysteine to phenylalanine, totals 17 residues. Only the CDR3 DNA stays, 51 bases, in frame from base 1. This sample was taken from a study of CD4 and CD8 cells across lung adenocarcinoma regions (dated by TCRdb to the late 2010s). For the study in its entirety: The study examined intratumor heterogeneity of the T cell receptor repertoire by comparing tumor centers with tumor margins.

The chain is assembled from TRBV4-1 and TRBJ2-1; the D segment may tentatively be TRBD1 or TRBD2, each giving 5 matched bases. The assigned J gene may be wrong: the sequence end matches TRBJ2-7 better. The receptor was isolated from a female donor with lung adenocarcinoma. The CD4 and CD8 labels of this study may be unreliable. Source material: CD4+ T cells from the margin of a lung tumor. The cell subset or site label, read with the paper, signifies: tumor margin region. The CDR3 region has the sequence CASSQDRGGQVSYEQYF. Read as DNA, the sequence is TGCGCCAGCAGCCAAGATCGGGGCGGCCAGGTGTCCTACGAGCAGTACTTC.